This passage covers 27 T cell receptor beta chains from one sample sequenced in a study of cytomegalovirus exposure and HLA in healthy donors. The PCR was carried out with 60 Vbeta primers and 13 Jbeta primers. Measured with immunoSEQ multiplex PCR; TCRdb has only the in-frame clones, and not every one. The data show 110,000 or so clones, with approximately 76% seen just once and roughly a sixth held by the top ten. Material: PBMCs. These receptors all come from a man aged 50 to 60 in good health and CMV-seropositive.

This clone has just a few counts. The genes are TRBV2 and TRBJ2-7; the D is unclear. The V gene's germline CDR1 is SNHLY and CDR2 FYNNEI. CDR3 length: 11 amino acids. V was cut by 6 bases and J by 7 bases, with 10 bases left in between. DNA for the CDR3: TGTGCCAGCAGACTCTCTAGGGAGCAGTACTTC. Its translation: CASRLSREQYF. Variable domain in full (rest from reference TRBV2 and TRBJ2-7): EPEVTQTPSHQVTQMGQEVILRCVPISNHLYFYWYRQILGQKVEFLVSFYNNEISEKSEIFDDQFSVERPDGSNFTLKIRSTKLEDSAMYFCASRLSREQYFGPGTRLTVT.

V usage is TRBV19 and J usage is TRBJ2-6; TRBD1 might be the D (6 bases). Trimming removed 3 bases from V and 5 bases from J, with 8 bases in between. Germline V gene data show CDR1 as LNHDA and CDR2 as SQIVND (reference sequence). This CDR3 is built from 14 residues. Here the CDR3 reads CASSIWDRANVLTF. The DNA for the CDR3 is TGTGCCAGTAGTATCTGGGACAGGGCCAACGTCCTGACTTTC.

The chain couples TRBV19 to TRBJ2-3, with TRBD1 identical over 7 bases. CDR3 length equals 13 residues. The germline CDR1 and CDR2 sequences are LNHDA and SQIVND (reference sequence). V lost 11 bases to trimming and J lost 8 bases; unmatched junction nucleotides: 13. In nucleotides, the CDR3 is TGTGCCCCAAGGACAGGAGCATGGGGTACGCAGTATTTT. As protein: CAPRTGAWGTQYF.

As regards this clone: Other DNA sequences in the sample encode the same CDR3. The CDR3 reads CASSSGTVSQQYF. The CDR3 bases are TGTGCCAGTAGCTCCGGGACTGTCTCACAGCAGTACTTC. The rearrangement links TRBV19 to TRBJ2-7, with D possibly matching TRBD2 (6 bases). CDR3 length equals 13 residues. Germline CDR1 reads LNHDA; CDR2 reads SQIVND (reference sequence). The germline V and J ends were trimmed by 6 bases and 8 bases, with 17 bases remaining between them.

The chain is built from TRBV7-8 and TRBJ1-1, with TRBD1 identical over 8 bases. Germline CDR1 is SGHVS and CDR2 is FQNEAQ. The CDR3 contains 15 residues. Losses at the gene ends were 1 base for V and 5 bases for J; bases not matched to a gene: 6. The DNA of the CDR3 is TGTGCCAGCAGCTTAGGCAGGGGGCGCGGAACTGAAGCTTTCTTT. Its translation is CASSLGRGRGTEAFF.

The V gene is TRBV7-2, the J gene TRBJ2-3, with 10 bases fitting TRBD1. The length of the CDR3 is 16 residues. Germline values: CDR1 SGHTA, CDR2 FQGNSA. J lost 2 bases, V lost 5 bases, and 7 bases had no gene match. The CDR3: CASSRRDRGNTDTQYF. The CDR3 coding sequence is TGTGCCAGCAGCCGACGGGACAGGGGAAACACAGATACGCAGTATTTT.

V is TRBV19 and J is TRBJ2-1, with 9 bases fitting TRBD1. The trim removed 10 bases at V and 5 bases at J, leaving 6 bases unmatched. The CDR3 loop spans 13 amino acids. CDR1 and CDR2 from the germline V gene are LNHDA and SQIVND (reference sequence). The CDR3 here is CATSGQGDNEQFF. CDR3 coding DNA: TGTGCCACTTCGGGACAGGGTGACAATGAGCAGTTCTTC.

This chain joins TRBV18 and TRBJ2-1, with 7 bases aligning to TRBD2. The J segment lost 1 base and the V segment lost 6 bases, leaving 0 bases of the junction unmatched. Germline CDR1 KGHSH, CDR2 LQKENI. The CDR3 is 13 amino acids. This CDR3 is CASSGGSYNEQFF. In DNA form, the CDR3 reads TGTGCCAGCTCCGGGGGGTCCTACAATGAGCAGTTCTTC.

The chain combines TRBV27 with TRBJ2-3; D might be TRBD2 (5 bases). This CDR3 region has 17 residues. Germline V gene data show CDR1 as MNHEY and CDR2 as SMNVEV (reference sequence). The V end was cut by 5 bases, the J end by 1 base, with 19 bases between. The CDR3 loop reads CASSPGPTGRGTDTQYF. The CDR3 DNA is TGTGCCAGCAGTCCCGGGCCAACGGGAAGAGGCACAGATACGCAGTATTTT.

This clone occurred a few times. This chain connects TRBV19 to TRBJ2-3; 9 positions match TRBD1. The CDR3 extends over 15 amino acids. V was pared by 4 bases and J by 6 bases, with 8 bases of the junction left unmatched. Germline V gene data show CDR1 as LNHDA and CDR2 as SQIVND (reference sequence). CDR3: CASSTGQGIGDTQYF. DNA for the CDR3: TGTGCCAGTAGTACCGGACAGGGGATCGGTGATACGCAGTATTTT.

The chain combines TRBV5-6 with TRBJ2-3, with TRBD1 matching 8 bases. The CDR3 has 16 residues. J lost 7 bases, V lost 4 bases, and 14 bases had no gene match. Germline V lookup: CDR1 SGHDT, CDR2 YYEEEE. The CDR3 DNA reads TGTGCCAGCAGCCGGGACAGGAAGGTGCTGCTAAATACGCAGTATTTT. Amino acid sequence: CASSRDRKVLLNTQYF.

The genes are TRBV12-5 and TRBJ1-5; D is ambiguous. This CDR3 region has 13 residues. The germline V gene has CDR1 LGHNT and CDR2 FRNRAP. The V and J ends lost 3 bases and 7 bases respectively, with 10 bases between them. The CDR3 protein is CASGFESRQPQHF. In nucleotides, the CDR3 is TGTGCTAGTGGTTTCGAATCCAGGCAGCCCCAGCATTTT.

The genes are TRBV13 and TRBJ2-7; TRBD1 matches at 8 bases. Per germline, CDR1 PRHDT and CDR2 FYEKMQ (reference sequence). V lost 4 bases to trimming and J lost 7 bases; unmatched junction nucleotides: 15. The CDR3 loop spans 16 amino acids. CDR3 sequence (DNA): TGTGCCAGCAGCTCCGCTCCCGGGACAGGACAACGGGAGCAGTACTTC. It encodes CASSSAPGTGQREQYF.

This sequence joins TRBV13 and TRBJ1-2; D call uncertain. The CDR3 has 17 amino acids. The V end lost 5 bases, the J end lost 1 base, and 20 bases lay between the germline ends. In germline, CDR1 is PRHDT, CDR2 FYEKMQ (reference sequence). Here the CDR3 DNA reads TGTGCCAGCAGCCCCCGAGCTGCGGGGATGAGTAACTATGGCTACACCTTC. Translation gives CASSPRAAGMSNYGYTF.

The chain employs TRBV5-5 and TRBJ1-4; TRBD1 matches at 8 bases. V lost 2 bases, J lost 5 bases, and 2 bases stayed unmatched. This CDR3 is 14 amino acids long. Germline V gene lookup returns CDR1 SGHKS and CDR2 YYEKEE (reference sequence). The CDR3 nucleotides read TGTGCCAGCAGCTTCGGACAGGGAAATGAAAAACTGTTTTTT. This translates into CASSFGQGNEKLFF.

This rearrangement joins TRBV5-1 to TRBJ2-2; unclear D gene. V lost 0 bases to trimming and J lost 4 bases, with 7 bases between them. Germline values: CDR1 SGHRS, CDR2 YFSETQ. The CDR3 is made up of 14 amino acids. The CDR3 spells CASSLELITGELFF. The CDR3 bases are TGCGCCAGCAGCTTGGAACTAATCACCGGGGAGCTGTTTTTT.

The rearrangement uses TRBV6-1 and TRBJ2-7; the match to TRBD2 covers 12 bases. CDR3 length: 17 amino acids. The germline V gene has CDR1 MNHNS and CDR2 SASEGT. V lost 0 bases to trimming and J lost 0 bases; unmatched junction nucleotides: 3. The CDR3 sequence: CASSEAGTSGSSYEQYF. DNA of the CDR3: TGTGCCAGCAGTGAAGCGGGGACTAGCGGGTCCTCCTACGAGCAGTACTTC.

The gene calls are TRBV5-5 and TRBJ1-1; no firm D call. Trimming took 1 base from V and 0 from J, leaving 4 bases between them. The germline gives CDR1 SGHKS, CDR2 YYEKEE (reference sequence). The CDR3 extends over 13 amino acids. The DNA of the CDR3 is TGTGCCAGCAGCTTGACAGTGAACACTGAAGCTTTCTTT. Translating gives CASSLTVNTEAFF.

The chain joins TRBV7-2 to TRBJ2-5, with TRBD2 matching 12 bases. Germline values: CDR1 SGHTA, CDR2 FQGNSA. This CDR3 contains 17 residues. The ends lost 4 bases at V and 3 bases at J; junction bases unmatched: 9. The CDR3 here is CASSSYLSSGGEETQYF. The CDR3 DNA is TGTGCCAGCAGCTCGTACCTATCTAGCGGGGGGGAAGAGACCCAGTACTTC.

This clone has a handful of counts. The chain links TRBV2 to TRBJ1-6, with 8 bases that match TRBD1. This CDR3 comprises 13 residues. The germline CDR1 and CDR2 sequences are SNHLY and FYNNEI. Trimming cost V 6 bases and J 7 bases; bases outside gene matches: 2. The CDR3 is CASSGDRNSPLHF. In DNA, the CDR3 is TGTGCCAGCAGCGGGGACAGGAATTCACCCCTCCACTTT.

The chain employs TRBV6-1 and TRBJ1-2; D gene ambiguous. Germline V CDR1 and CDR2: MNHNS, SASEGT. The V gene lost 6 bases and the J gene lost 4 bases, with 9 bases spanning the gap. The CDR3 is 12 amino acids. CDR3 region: CASSPPGYGYTF. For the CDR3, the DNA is TGTGCCAGCAGCCCCCCGGGCTATGGCTACACCTTC.

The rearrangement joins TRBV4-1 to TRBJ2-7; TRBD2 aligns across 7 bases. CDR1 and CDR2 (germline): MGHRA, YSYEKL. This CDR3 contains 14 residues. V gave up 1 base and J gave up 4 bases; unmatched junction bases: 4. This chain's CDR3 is CASSQAGGRYEQYF. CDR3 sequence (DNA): TGCGCCAGCAGCCAAGCGGGGGGTAGGTACGAGCAGTACTTC.

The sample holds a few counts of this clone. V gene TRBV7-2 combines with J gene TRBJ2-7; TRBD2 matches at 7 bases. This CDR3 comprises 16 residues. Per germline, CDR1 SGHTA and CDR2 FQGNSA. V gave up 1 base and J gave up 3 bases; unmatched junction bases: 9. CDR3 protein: CASSLGLAEGGYEQYF. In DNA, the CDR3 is TGTGCCAGCAGCTTAGGGCTAGCGGAGGGAGGCTACGAGCAGTACTTC.

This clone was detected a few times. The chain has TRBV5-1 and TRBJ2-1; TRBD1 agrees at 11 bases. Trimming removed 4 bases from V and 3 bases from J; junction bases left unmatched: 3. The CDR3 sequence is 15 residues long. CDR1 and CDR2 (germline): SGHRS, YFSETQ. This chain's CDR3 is CASSGQGANYNEQFF. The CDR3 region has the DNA TGCGCCAGCAGCGGACAGGGGGCCAACTACAATGAGCAGTTCTTC.

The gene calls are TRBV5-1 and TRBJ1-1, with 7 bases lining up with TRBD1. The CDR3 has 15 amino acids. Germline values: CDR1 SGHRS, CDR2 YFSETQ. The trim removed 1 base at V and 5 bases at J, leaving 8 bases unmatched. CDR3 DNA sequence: TGCGCCAGCAGCTTGCGGCAGGGGGTTAGAACTGAAGCTTTCTTT. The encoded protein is CASSLRQGVRTEAFF. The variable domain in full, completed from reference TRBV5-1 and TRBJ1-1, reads KAGVTQTPRYLIKTRGQQVTLSCSPISGHRSVSWYQQTPGQGLQFLFEYFSETQRNKGNFPGRFSGRQFSNSRSEMNVSTLELGDSALYLCASSLRQGVRTEAFFGQGTRLTVV.

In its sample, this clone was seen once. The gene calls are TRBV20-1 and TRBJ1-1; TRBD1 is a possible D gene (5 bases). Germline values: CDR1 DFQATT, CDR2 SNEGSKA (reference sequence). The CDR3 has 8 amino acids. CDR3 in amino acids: CSPGWAFF. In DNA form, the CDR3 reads TGCAGCCCAGGGTGGGCTTTCTTT.

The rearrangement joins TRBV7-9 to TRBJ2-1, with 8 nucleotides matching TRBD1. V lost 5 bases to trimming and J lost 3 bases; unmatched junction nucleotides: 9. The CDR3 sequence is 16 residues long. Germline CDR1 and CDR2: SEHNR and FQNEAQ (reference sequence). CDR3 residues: CASSPGQGSLYNEQFF. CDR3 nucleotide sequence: TGTGCCAGCAGCCCAGGACAGGGCTCCCTCTACAATGAGCAGTTCTTC.